The next 16 T cell receptor beta chains were all read from a single sample in a study of cytomegalovirus exposure and HLA in healthy donors. Primers included in the PCR were 60 Vbeta and 13 Jbeta primers. TCRdb's copy holds only in-frame clones and misses some; the assay was immunoSEQ multiplex PCR. Altogether about 180,000 clones are present, over 75% being singletons, with the ten largest covering about 2.4%. Sequencing input: PBMCs. The receptors originated from a man in his 60s in good health and CMV-seronegative.

The chain joins TRBV27 to TRBJ2-4; 12 bases are shared with TRBD2. The CDR3 contains 16 residues. Per the germline V gene, CDR1 is MNHEY and CDR2 is SMNVEV (reference sequence). With 10 bases clipped from V and 8 bases from J, the junction kept 15 bases outside the gene matches. CDR3: CAIHGASGRAVYIQYF. The CDR3 DNA reads TGTGCCATCCACGGGGCTAGCGGGAGGGCTGTCTACATTCAGTACTTC.

J is TRBJ1-4 and V is TRBV2; D not certain. The CDR3 is made up of 17 amino acids. Per germline, CDR1 SNHLY and CDR2 FYNNEI. Trimming stripped 6 bases from V and 3 bases from J, with 20 bases between. CDR3 sequence reads: CASRAPLNGPANEKLFF. DNA of the CDR3: TGTGCCAGCAGGGCCCCCCTCAATGGTCCAGCTAATGAAAAACTGTTTTTT.

In this sample, this clone turned up a few times. The chain is built from TRBV6-5 and TRBJ2-7; tentatively, D is TRBD2 (7 bases). Trimming left V 6 bases short and J 2 bases short, with 17 bases between. CDR3 length equals 15 residues. Germline CDR1 MNHEY, CDR2 SVGAGI. DNA of the CDR3: TGTGCCAGCAGACCCGAATGGGGGGGCCCCTACGAGCAGTACTTC. It codes for CASRPEWGGPYEQYF.

The CDR3 DNA is TGTGCCAGCAGCGTTGGGGGTGGGAGGGATCAGCCCCAGCATTTT. This translates into CASSVGGGRDQPQHF. This chain joins TRBV5-4 and TRBJ1-5, with D possibly being TRBD1 (5 bases). Trimming pared 4 bases from V and 5 bases from J, leaving 16 bases between. This CDR3 is built from 15 residues. Germline-derived CDR1 and CDR2 are SGHNT and YYREEE (reference sequence). The full variable domain, its missing parts supplied by reference TRBV5-4 and TRBJ1-5, is ETGVTQSPTHLIKTRGQQVTLRCSSQSGHNTVSWYQQALGQGPQFIFQYYREEENGRGNFPPRFSGLQFPNYSSELNVNALELDDSALYLCASSVGGGRDQPQHFGDGTRLSIL.

The V and J genes are TRBV7-8 and TRBJ1-2; a weak D match, TRBD1 (5 bases). CDR1 and CDR2 (germline): SGHVS, FQNEAQ. The V gene lost 4 bases and the J gene lost 8 bases, with 14 bases spanning the gap. The CDR3 runs to 13 residues. The CDR3 DNA reads TGTGCCAGCAGCTGGGGCCGGACTACGGGCTACACCTTC. Its translation: CASSWGRTTGYTF.

This clone was seen repeatedly, ten times or more. The V and J genes are TRBV6-5 and TRBJ2-1; D possibly corresponds to TRBD2 (6 bases). The CDR3 runs 13 residues. CDR1 is MNHEY, CDR2 SVGAGI, per germline. Trimming removed 7 bases from V and 3 bases from J, with 10 bases in between. CDR3 DNA: TGTGCCAGCACTGACGGGGGCTACAATGAGCAGTTCTTC. It encodes CASTDGGYNEQFF.

V usage is TRBV14 and J usage is TRBJ2-1; TRBD1 matches 8 bases. Losses at the gene ends were 4 bases for V and 5 bases for J; bases not matched to a gene: 7. This CDR3 is 15 amino acids long. The germline CDR1 and CDR2 sequences are SGHDN and FVKESK. CDR3 residues: CASSLRQGTHNEQFF. DNA of the CDR3: TGTGCCAGCAGCCTGAGACAGGGGACGCACAATGAGCAGTTCTTC. The complete variable domain, with remaining parts taken from reference TRBV14 and TRBJ2-1, reads EAGVTQFPSHSVIEKGQTVTLRCDPISGHDNLYWYRRVMGKEIKFLLHFVKESKQDESGMPNNRFLAERTGGTYSTLKVQPAELEDSGVYFCASSLRQGTHNEQFFGPGTRLTVL.

Turning to this clone: Compared with germline, one end of the junction differs, possibly owing to a read error. The J gene is TRBJ1-4, the V gene TRBV25-1, with D possibly being TRBD1 (5 bases). CDR1 is MGHDK, CDR2 SYGVNS, per germline. This CDR3 is built from 15 residues. The CDR3: CASSDQGATNEKLFF. The CDR3 region has the DNA TGTGCCAGCAGTGATCAGGGCGCAACGAATGAAAAACTGTTTTTT.

The chain links TRBV25-1 to TRBJ1-5; 8 bases line up with TRBD1. V trimming: 4 bases; J trimming: 6 bases; junction bases outside the gene matches: 8. The CDR3 is 15 residues long. Germline CDR1 is MGHDK and CDR2 is SYGVNS. CDR3 sequence: CASSASDRVAQPQHF. The CDR3 region has the DNA TGTGCCAGCAGTGCCTCGGACAGGGTGGCTCAGCCCCAGCATTTT.

The rearrangement joins TRBV9 to TRBJ2-1, with 11 bases fitting TRBD2. With V trimmed by 3 bases and J by 4 bases, 3 bases remained unmatched. The CDR3 has 15 residues. CDR1 is SGDLS and CDR2 is YYNGEE in the germline V gene. In DNA form, the CDR3 reads TGTGCCAGCAGCGAACTAGCGGGAGTATACAATGAGCAGTTCTTC. Translating gives CASSELAGVYNEQFF.

The CDR3 loop is CASRDSLLSFGYTF. DNA for the CDR3: TGTGCCAGTAGGGACAGCCTTTTGAGCTTTGGCTACACCTTC. The chain uses TRBV19 and TRBJ1-2, with D perhaps TRBD1 (6 bases). Germline values: CDR1 LNHDA, CDR2 SQIVND (reference sequence). Trimming left V 6 bases short and J 7 bases short, with 18 bases between. This CDR3 is built from 14 residues. Complete variable domain (other parts from reference TRBV19 and TRBJ1-2): DGGITQSPKYLFRKEGQNVTLSCEQNLNHDAMYWYRQDPGQGLRLIYYSQIVNDFQKGDIAEGYSVSREKKESFPLTVTSAQKNPTAFYLCASRDSLLSFGYTFGSGTRLTVV.

This chain links TRBV6-1 with TRBJ2-7; 8 bases are shared with TRBD1. This CDR3 has 16 residues. Germline loops: CDR1 MNHNS, CDR2 SASEGT. The J segment lost 5 bases and the V segment lost 2 bases, leaving 11 bases of the junction unmatched. The CDR3 DNA follows: TGTGCCAGCAGTGAAATTCTTGGGACAGGTTTCCACGAGCAGTACTTC. This translates into CASSEILGTGFHEQYF.

The CDR3 DNA sequence: TGTGCCACCAGCACCAGTACGGGACAGGTTAGCACAGATACGCAGTATTTT. This translates into CATSTSTGQVSTDTQYF. The rearrangement links TRBV15 to TRBJ2-3, with TRBD1 identical over 8 bases. Trimming took 4 bases from V and 0 from J; bases not matched to a gene: 9. The CDR3 runs to 17 residues. The V gene's germline CDR1 is LNHNV and CDR2 YYDKDF (reference sequence).

This chain joins TRBV19 and TRBJ2-2, with 8 bases lining up with TRBD1. Germline V lookup: CDR1 LNHDA, CDR2 SQIVND (reference sequence). V was pared by 7 bases and J by 1 base, with 8 bases of the junction left unmatched. This CDR3 contains 16 residues. CDR3 loop: CASNPEGQVNTGELFF. The CDR3 region has the DNA TGTGCCAGTAACCCTGAGGGACAGGTGAACACCGGGGAGCTGTTTTTT. The variable domain in full, completed from reference TRBV19 and TRBJ2-2, reads DGGITQSPKYLFRKEGQNVTLSCEQNLNHDAMYWYRQDPGQGLRLIYYSQIVNDFQKGDIAEGYSVSREKKESFPLTVTSAQKNPTAFYLCASNPEGQVNTGELFFGEGSRLTVL.

The rearrangement joins TRBV29-1 to TRBJ1-2, with TRBD1 as a possible D gene (5 bases). V dropped 2 bases and J dropped 2 bases, with 18 bases sitting between them. The length of the CDR3 is 16 residues. Germline-derived CDR1 and CDR2 are SQVTM and ANQGSEA. CDR3 coding DNA: TGCAGCGTTGAAACCCGGCAGGGTCCCCTAAACTATGGCTACACCTTC. This encodes CSVETRQGPLNYGYTF.

CDR3 DNA: TGTGCCAGCAGTGTGCAGGGCGCTGAAGCTTTCTTT. Translating gives CASSVQGAEAFF. The chain employs TRBV2 and TRBJ1-1, with D possibly matching TRBD1 (5 bases). V lost 4 bases and J 6 bases, leaving 9 bases between the germline ends. This CDR3 contains 12 residues. Germline V gives CDR1 SNHLY, CDR2 FYNNEI.